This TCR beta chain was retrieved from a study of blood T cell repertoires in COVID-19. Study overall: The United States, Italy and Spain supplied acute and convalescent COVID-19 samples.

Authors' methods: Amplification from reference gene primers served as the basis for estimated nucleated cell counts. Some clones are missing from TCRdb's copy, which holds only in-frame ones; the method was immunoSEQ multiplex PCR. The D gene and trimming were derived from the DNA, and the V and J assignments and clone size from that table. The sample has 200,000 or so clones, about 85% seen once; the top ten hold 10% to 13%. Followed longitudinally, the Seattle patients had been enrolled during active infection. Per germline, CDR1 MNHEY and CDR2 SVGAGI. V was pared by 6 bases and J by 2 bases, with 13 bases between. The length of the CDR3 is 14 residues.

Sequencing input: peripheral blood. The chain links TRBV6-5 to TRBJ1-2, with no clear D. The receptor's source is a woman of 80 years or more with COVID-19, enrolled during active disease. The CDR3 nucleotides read TGTGCCAGCAGAGTTTGGGCGGGGAACTATGGCTACACCTTC. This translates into CASRVWAGNYGYTF.